Listed below are T cell receptor beta chains from one sample, sequenced in a study of CD8 T cells in ankylosing spondylitis. TCRdb redid the calling of the 5' RACE reads with MiXCR, one entry per CDR3 protein. The table includes a few hundred thousand distinct CDR3 sequences, roughly an eighth detected once. Sequencing was performed on blood, either unsorted or a sorted T cell fraction (not recorded which). These receptors were collected from a male donor with ankylosing spondylitis. Both conserved end residues are trimmed from each CDR3. A D gene is named only where the DNA matches it firmly.

TRBV10-3	.	TRBJ1-5	ASRGEGFSNQPQH
TRBV4-1	TRBD2	TRBJ2-1	ASSQTGTGTSGRNEQF
TRBV20-1	.	TRBJ1-1	SARKQFNTEAF
TRBV24-1	TRBD1	TRBJ2-2	ATSDPRDREGNTGELF
TRBV11-3	.	TRBJ1-6	ASSRGAGGGSPLH
TRBV4-1	TRBD2	TRBJ2-1	ASSPRYPTSGRYEQF
TRBV24-1	.	TRBJ2-3	ATSEGSSTDTQY
TRBV27	.	TRBJ2-1	ASSWEGVYNEQF
TRBV20-1	.	TRBJ2-5	SARDQGQETQY
TRBV7-2	.	TRBJ2-5	ANSSNRDQETQY
TRBV10-3	.	TRBJ2-3	AISESRVGASTDTQY
TRBV7-9	.	TRBJ2-1	APSPTAENEQF
TRBV5-1	.	TRBJ2-1	ASSPGGLGNEQF
TRBV5-1	.	TRBJ2-1	ASSQGPSPHEQF
TRBV5-5	.	TRBJ1-2	ASSSSQGRLGYT
TRBV5-1	.	TRBJ1-1	ASGQGSEAF
TRBV24-1	.	TRBJ2-1	ATSRNAGLVNEQF
TRBV20-1	TRBD2	TRBJ2-7	SATTSASYEQY
TRBV11-2	.	TRBJ1-5	ASSITSNQPQH
TRBV10-3	.	TRBJ2-2	AITSTENTGELF
TRBV4-1	TRBD2	TRBJ2-4	ASSQDRRAGGNIQY
TRBV25-1	.	TRBJ1-1	ASRAGATEAF
TRBV3-1	.	TRBJ1-5	AAGRGGDQPQH
TRBV4-2	.	TRBJ2-1	ASSQEGASGEQF